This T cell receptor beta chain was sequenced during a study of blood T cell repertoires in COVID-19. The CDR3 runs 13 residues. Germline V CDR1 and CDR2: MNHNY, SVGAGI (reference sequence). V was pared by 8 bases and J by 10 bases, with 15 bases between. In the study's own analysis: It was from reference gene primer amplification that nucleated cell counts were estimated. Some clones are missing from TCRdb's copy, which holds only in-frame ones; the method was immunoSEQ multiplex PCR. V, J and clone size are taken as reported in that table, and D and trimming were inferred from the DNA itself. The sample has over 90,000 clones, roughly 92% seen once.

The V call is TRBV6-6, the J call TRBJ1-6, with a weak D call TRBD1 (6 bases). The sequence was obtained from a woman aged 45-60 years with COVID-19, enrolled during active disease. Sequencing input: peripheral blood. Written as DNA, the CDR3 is TGTGCCAGCGGATTACAGGGAAACTCACCCCTCCACTTT. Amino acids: CASGLQGNSPLHF.